What follows are 15 T cell receptor beta chains derived from one specimen sequenced in a study of T cells in narcolepsy. Only in-frame clones appear in the TCRdb table, and some are missing; sequencing was by immunoSEQ multiplex PCR. Of about 15,000 clones detected, over 75% appear once; the ten largest clones hold around 37%. Sequences were obtained from memory (CD45RA-) CD4+ T cells from blood. These TCRs come from a human donor in good health.

The rearrangement uses TRBV5-5 and TRBJ2-5; D is perhaps TRBD1 (6 bases). Germline lookup yields CDR1 SGHKS and CDR2 YYEKEE (reference sequence). The CDR3 loop spans 15 amino acids. V was trimmed by 2 bases and J by 4 bases, leaving 15 bases between them. The CDR3 DNA follows: TGTGCCAGCAGCTTCGAGGACAGTAGTAGAGAGACCCAGTACTTC. It specifies CASSFEDSSRETQYF.

This clone was recorded once. The chain combines TRBV6-5 with TRBJ1-1; D gene ambiguous. V lost 6 bases and J lost 5, with 16 bases in between. This CDR3 contains 14 residues. From germline, CDR1 is MNHEY and CDR2 SVGAGI. The CDR3 sequence: CASRRWREITEAFF. For the CDR3, the DNA is TGTGCCAGCAGACGGTGGAGGGAGATAACTGAAGCTTTCTTT.

The chain links TRBV4-1 to TRBJ2-3, with no clear D. The CDR3 length is 13 residues. V was shortened by 5 bases and J by 4 bases, with 10 bases between the two germline ends. Germline assignment: CDR1 MGHRA and CDR2 YSYEKL. The CDR3 DNA reads TGCGCCAGCAGCGAGACGTGGGCAGATACGCAGTATTTT. Encoded protein: CASSETWADTQYF.

V usage is TRBV4-1 and J usage is TRBJ2-1, with 10 bases aligning to TRBD1. Germline V lookup: CDR1 MGHRA, CDR2 YSYEKL. J gave up 2 bases and V 8 bases, and 6 bases lay outside the gene matches. This CDR3 contains 15 residues. The CDR3 DNA reads as TGCGCCAGCTCAATGGACAGGGGGACCTACAATGAGCAGTTCTTC. It is translated as CASSMDRGTYNEQFF.

The rearrangement uses TRBV6-5 and TRBJ2-1; D unresolved. The CDR3 has 14 residues. V was trimmed by 5 bases and J by 7 bases, leaving 15 bases between them. Per germline, CDR1 MNHEY and CDR2 SVGAGI. In DNA form, the CDR3 reads TGTGCCAGCAGTCATCCGGACGGGTTGAATGAGCAGTTCTTC. This translates into CASSHPDGLNEQFF.

This clone is a singleton in its sample. The V gene is TRBV4-2, the J gene TRBJ1-3; D remains ambiguous. Germline values: CDR1 LGHNA, CDR2 YNFKEQ. The CDR3 has 15 residues. V lost 0 bases, J lost 0 bases, and 6 bases lay in between. The CDR3 coding sequence is TGTGCCAGCAGCCAAGACACGAGCTCTGGAAACACCATATATTTT. Encoded protein: CASSQDTSSGNTIYF.

A few counts support this clone. This sequence joins TRBV7-8 and TRBJ1-3; D is uncertain. Trimming took off 3 bases at V and 4 bases at J, with 4 bases between the two ends. Looked up from germline, CDR1 is SGHVS and CDR2 is FQNEAQ. The CDR3 totals 12 residues. CDR3 region: CASSFGGNTIYF. The CDR3 DNA is TGTGCCAGCAGCTTTGGAGGAAACACCATATATTTT.

The J gene is TRBJ2-3, the V gene TRBV11-2, with a tentative D call TRBD2 (6 bases). Trimming removed 2 bases at V and 1 base at J, with 10 bases between. Germline V CDR1 and CDR2: SGHAT, FQNNGV. CDR3 size: 15 residues. CDR3 sequence: CASSLRASGTDTQYF. In DNA, the CDR3 is TGTGCCAGCAGCTTACGTGCTAGCGGCACAGATACGCAGTATTTT.

The rearrangement links TRBV2 to TRBJ1-2; possible D gene TRBD1, 5 bases. The CDR3 contains 15 residues. Germline values: CDR1 SNHLY, CDR2 FYNNEI. The V and J ends lost 8 bases and 2 bases respectively, with 18 bases between them. The CDR3 spells CASSRETANNYGYTF. The CDR3 bases are TGTGCCAGCTCGAGGGAGACAGCGAACAACTATGGCTACACCTTC.

The chain has TRBV18 and TRBJ1-4; D ambiguous. Germline CDR1 reads KGHSH; CDR2 reads LQKENI. The CDR3 has 12 amino acids. V was cut by 6 bases and J by 6 bases, with 8 bases left in between. This chain's CDR3 is CASSQRDEKLFF. For the CDR3, the DNA is TGTGCCAGCTCCCAGAGGGATGAAAAACTGTTTTTT. Supplemented by reference TRBV18 and TRBJ1-4, the full variable domain reads NAGVMQNPRHLVRRRGQEARLRCSPMKGHSHVYWYRQLPEEGLKFMVYLQKENIIDESGMPKERFSAEFPKEGPSILRIQQVVRGDSAAYFCASSQRDEKLFFGSGTQLSVL.

This clone was seen just once. The chain joins TRBV16 to TRBJ2-3; TRBD1 might be the D (6 bases). In germline, CDR1 is KGHSY, CDR2 FQNENV. The V end lost 0 bases, the J end lost 2 bases, and 12 bases lay between the germline ends. The CDR3 extends over 16 amino acids. The CDR3 coding sequence is TGTGCCAGCAGCCAATCGACAGGACGGTACACAGATACGCAGTATTTT. Translating it yields CASSQSTGRYTDTQYF.

This clone is a singleton in its sample. The CDR3 DNA sequence: TGTGCCAGCAGCCCAACAGGGATGAGCACAGATACGCAGTATTTT. Its translation: CASSPTGMSTDTQYF. This chain links TRBV7-9 with TRBJ2-3; D possibly corresponds to TRBD1 (6 bases). The germline gives CDR1 SEHNR, CDR2 FQNEAQ (reference sequence). The CDR3 contains 15 residues. V dropped 5 bases and J dropped 0 bases, with 12 bases sitting between them.

This clone has only one observation. The rearrangement joins TRBV7-3 to TRBJ2-7; D unclear. This CDR3 has 13 residues. CDR1 SGHTA and CDR2 FQGTGA come from the germline V gene. Trimming took 2 bases from V and 0 from J, leaving 5 bases between them. CDR3 sequence reads: CASSLDPSYEQYF. The CDR3 DNA reads as TGTGCCAGCAGCTTAGATCCCTCCTACGAGCAGTACTTC. The full variable domain, with the rest looked up from reference TRBV7-3 and TRBJ2-7, is GAGVSQTPSNKVTEKGKYVELRCDPISGHTALYWYRQSLGQGPEFLIYFQGTGAADDSGLPNDRFFAVRPEGSVSTLKIQRTERGDSAVYLCASSLDPSYEQYFGPGTRLTVT.

The CDR3 sequence is CASSLQGAYNEQFF. In DNA, the CDR3 is TGTGCCAGCAGCTTACAAGGTGCCTACAATGAGCAGTTCTTC. V and J are TRBV7-3 and TRBJ2-1; D is unclear. Trimming pared 2 bases from V and 2 bases from J, leaving 7 bases between. In germline, CDR1 is SGHTA, CDR2 FQGTGA. This CDR3 has 14 residues.

CDR3 coding DNA: TGTGCCTGGACCTTGGACAGTAATCAGCCCCAGCATTTT. Protein product: CAWTLDSNQPQHF. V usage is TRBV30 and J usage is TRBJ1-5; D possibly corresponds to TRBD1 (6 bases). This CDR3 is 13 amino acids long. V was pared by 4 bases and J by 4 bases, with 11 bases between. CDR1 and CDR2 (germline): GTSNPN, SVGIG (reference sequence).